The 2 T cell receptor beta chains listed next were all sequenced from one sample in a study of blood T cell repertoires in COVID-19. Here immunoSEQ multiplex PCR was the method, and the copy in TCRdb shows in-frame clones only, minus some. This sample has about 52,000 clones, with 65% to 85% found just once. Sequencing used peripheral blood. These receptors came from an elderly woman with COVID-19, enrolled during active disease.

The chain employs TRBV19 and TRBJ2-3, with 12 bases fitting TRBD1. Looked up from germline, CDR1 is LNHDA and CDR2 is SQIVND (reference sequence). The junction had 7 bases not matched to a gene; V was cut back by 5 bases and J by 4 bases. The CDR3 runs 16 residues. In DNA form, the CDR3 reads TGTGCCAGTAGTTCTGGGACAGGGGGCAAGTCAGATACGCAGTATTTT. Residues: CASSSGTGGKSDTQYF.

The rearrangement joins TRBV10-3 to TRBJ2-7, with 11 bases fitting TRBD2. J was trimmed by 3 bases and V by 5 bases; bases with no gene match: 6. CDR1 ENHRY and CDR2 SYGVKD come from the germline V gene. This CDR3 has 15 residues. The CDR3 loop is CAISLSGRAYYEQYF. The CDR3 coding sequence is TGTGCCATCAGTCTTAGCGGGAGGGCTTACTACGAGCAGTACTTC.